These 21 T cell receptor beta chains were all obtained from the same sample, sequenced in a study of T cell repertoires in cytomegalovirus infection. Their specific antigens are unknown. TCRdb reanalysed the reads using MiXCR and keeps one entry per CDR3 protein. The sample has 300,000 or so distinct CDR3 sequences; approximately 25% are singletons. The material was cultured PBMCs, obtained from culture after CMV antigen stimulation. The receptors come from a human donor in good health (CMV status not recorded). Some clones in this sample may be carry-over from other donors' samples.

The rearrangement joins TRBV19 to TRBJ1-1, with 7 bases that match TRBD1. With 4 bases clipped from V and 1 base from J, the junction kept 9 bases outside the gene matches. Looked up from germline, CDR1 is LNHDA and CDR2 is SQIVND (reference sequence). CDR3 length: 16 residues. In DNA form, the CDR3 reads TGTGCCAGTAGTACCCTAAACAGGGGAAGGAACACTGAAGCTTTCTTT. It specifies CASSTLNRGRNTEAFF.

The chain couples TRBV7-2 to TRBJ2-3; D unresolved. V dropped 5 bases and J dropped 4 bases, with 7 bases sitting between them. Germline V CDR1 and CDR2: SGHTA, FQGNSA. This CDR3 comprises 12 residues. CDR3 sequence (DNA): TGTGCCAGCAGCCGAACGGCAGATACGCAGTATTTT. This gives the protein CASSRTADTQYF.

V is TRBV24-1 and J is TRBJ1-3; D is undetermined. The germline V and J ends were trimmed by 4 bases and 8 bases, with 17 bases remaining between them. The CDR3 has 15 residues. Germline V lookup: CDR1 KGHDR, CDR2 SFDVKD. CDR3 protein: CATSDQSFSGYTIYF. CDR3 nucleotide sequence: TGTGCCACCAGTGACCAGAGTTTCAGCGGATACACCATATATTTT.

The chain is built from TRBV7-2 and TRBJ2-1, with 10 bases lining up with TRBD2. V lost 4 bases and J lost 1; bases outside the gene matches: 4. The CDR3 length is 16 residues. Germline V gene sequence: CDR1 SGHTA, CDR2 FQGNSA. CDR3 in amino acids: CASSSRTSGSYNEQFF. DNA for the CDR3: TGTGCCAGCAGCTCCCGGACTAGCGGTTCCTACAATGAGCAGTTCTTC.

This clonotype was counted many times. This chain links TRBV7-2 with TRBJ2-2; 9 bases align to TRBD2. The trim removed 2 bases at V and 1 base at J, leaving 5 bases unmatched. The CDR3 loop spans 17 amino acids. Germline CDR1 reads SGHTA; CDR2 reads FQGNSA. The CDR3 DNA follows: TGTGCCAGCAGCTTAATCCTAGCGGGATTGAACACCGGGGAGCTGTTTTTT. Translating it yields CASSLILAGLNTGELFF. Together with reference TRBV7-2 and TRBJ2-2, the CDR3 gives the full variable domain: GAGVSQSPSNKVTEKGKDVELRCDPISGHTALYWYRQSLGQGLEFLIYFQGNSAPDKSGLPSDRFSAERTGGSVSTLTIQRTQQEDSAVYLCASSLILAGLNTGELFFGEGSRLTVL.

The sample holds a few counts of this clonotype. The rearrangement joins TRBV7-9 to TRBJ2-3, with 10 bases lining up with TRBD1. Trimming took 5 bases from V and 3 from J; bases not matched to a gene: 8. Germline CDR1 is SEHNR and CDR2 is FQNEAQ (reference sequence). This CDR3 region has 16 residues. The CDR3 spells CASSLLPGQGTDTQYF. As DNA, the CDR3 is TGTGCCAGCAGCCTTCTCCCGGGACAGGGGACAGATACGCAGTATTTT.

This clonotype was found a few times. The chain couples TRBV15 to TRBJ2-2; 9 nucleotides agree with TRBD1. Germline CDR1 and CDR2: LNHNV and YYDKDF (reference sequence). CDR3 size: 15 residues. The trim removed 9 bases at V and 4 bases at J, leaving 9 bases unmatched. The CDR3 coding sequence is TGTGCCACTAGAACAGGGGGCTCAGCCACCGGGGAGCTGTTTTTT. Translating it yields CATRTGGSATGELFF.

This clonotype was observed a few times. V is TRBV4-1 and J is TRBJ1-2, with a weak D call TRBD1 (5 bases). Germline assignment: CDR1 MGHRA and CDR2 YSYEKL. Trimming pared 0 bases from V and 6 bases from J, leaving 11 bases between. The CDR3 totals 14 residues. CDR3 protein: CASSQDQGGDGYTF. The CDR3 DNA reads as TGCGCCAGCAGCCAAGATCAGGGTGGGGATGGCTACACCTTC.

The chain carries TRBV5-1 and TRBJ2-3; TRBD2 is a possible D gene (6 bases). Looked up from germline, CDR1 is SGHRS and CDR2 is YFSETQ. This CDR3 spans 12 amino acids. V lost 4 bases and J 6 bases, leaving 9 bases between the germline ends. The CDR3 protein is CASSREEDTQYF. The CDR3 nucleotides are TGCGCCAGCAGCAGGGAGGAGGATACGCAGTATTTT.

This clonotype was observed a few times. The chain employs TRBV6-2 or TRBV6-3 and TRBJ2-7, with no clear D. Looked up from germline, CDR1 is MNHEY and CDR2 is SVGEGT. This CDR3 region has 13 residues. V was pared by 7 bases and J by 3 bases, with 13 bases between. CDR3 region: CASTRGWDYEQYV. CDR3 nucleotide sequence: TGTGCCAGCACCCGAGGATGGGACTACGAGCAGTACGTC.

This clonotype has only a few counts. V gene TRBV11-2 combines with J gene TRBJ2-1; no firm D call. The CDR3 spans 14 residues. Germline V lookup: CDR1 SGHAT, CDR2 FQNNGV. V gave up 2 bases and J gave up 6 bases, with 11 bases separating them. CDR3 nucleotides: TGTGCCAGCAGCTTAATCCTCCGTCCCAATGAGCAGTTCTTC. This encodes CASSLILRPNEQFF.

This clonotype was counted between two and nine times. This sequence joins TRBV10-3 and TRBJ2-5; a possible D gene is TRBD2 (6 bases). The V gene's germline CDR1 is ENHRY and CDR2 SYGVKD. CDR3 size: 13 residues. V was clipped by 6 bases and J by 2 bases, with 10 bases between them. Written as DNA, the CDR3 is TGTGCCATCAGCATAGCGGAACAAGAGACCCAGTACTTC. This translates into CAISIAEQETQYF.

This chain connects TRBV9 to TRBJ2-5; TRBD2 matches at 9 bases. J gave up 7 bases and V 3 bases, and 16 bases lay outside the gene matches. This CDR3 has 17 amino acids. The germline V gene encodes CDR1 SGDLS and CDR2 YYNGEE. Written as DNA, the CDR3 is TGTGCCAGCAGCGGATCCAAAGGGCGGGAGGGCCACAGGACCCAGTACTTC. Its translation is CASSGSKGREGHRTQYF.

This clonotype was detected only a few times. V and J are TRBV14 and TRBJ2-3; no definite D call. Trimming removed 0 bases at V and 0 bases at J, with 13 bases between. This CDR3 comprises 17 residues. The germline CDR1 and CDR2 sequences are SGHDN and FVKESK. Written as DNA, the CDR3 is TGTGCCAGCAGCCAAGACATCGGACGGCCTAGCACAGATACGCAGTATTTT. Translation gives CASSQDIGRPSTDTQYF.

This clonotype turned up a few times. The chain is built from TRBV7-2 and TRBJ1-1, with D possibly matching TRBD1 (6 bases). Germline CDR1 and CDR2: SGHTA and FQGNSA. V gave up 3 bases and J gave up 0 bases, with 14 bases separating them. There are 16 residues in the CDR3. The CDR3 DNA reads TGTGCCAGCAGCTTTGGGGGGCGGGGGATGAACACTGAAGCTTTCTTT. It translates to CASSFGGRGMNTEAFF.

This clonotype turned up a few times. The genes are TRBV6-2 or TRBV6-3 and TRBJ2-7; maybe TRBD1 (5 bases). The germline V gene has CDR1 MNHEY and CDR2 SVGEGT. This CDR3 has 12 residues. Trimming took 5 bases from V and 11 from J, leaving 16 bases between them. This chain's CDR3 is CASSTTRQTKYF. The CDR3 DNA reads TGTGCCAGCAGTACAACTCGACAGACGAAGTACTTC.

The chain joins TRBV7-8 to TRBJ1-5, with D possibly TRBD1 on 5 matching bases. V lost 1 base and J 3 bases, leaving 13 bases between the germline ends. The CDR3 runs to 16 residues. Germline assignment: CDR1 SGHVS and CDR2 FQNEAQ. CDR3 protein: CASSLDGLGLNQPQHF. The CDR3 DNA sequence: TGTGCCAGCAGCTTAGATGGTCTGGGGCTCAATCAGCCCCAGCATTTT.

This clonotype appeared many times. The chain has TRBV7-8 and TRBJ2-1; TRBD1 is a possible D gene (6 bases). There are 16 residues in the CDR3. V gave up 2 bases and J gave up 8 bases, with 19 bases separating them. CDR1 is SGHVS and CDR2 is FQNEAQ in the germline V gene. The CDR3 spells CASSLRAGDSFDEQFF. The CDR3 nucleotides are TGTGCCAGCAGCTTAAGGGCAGGGGATTCATTCGATGAGCAGTTCTTC.

This clonotype occurred many times. The chain carries TRBV7-2 and TRBJ2-4; TRBD1 agrees at 7 bases. CDR3 length: 15 amino acids. Germline V gene lookup returns CDR1 SGHTA and CDR2 FQGNSA. V was clipped by 4 bases and J by 5 bases; unmatched bases: 8. CDR3 region: CASSSRQGGQNIQYF. The CDR3 DNA reads TGTGCCAGCAGCTCCAGACAGGGTGGACAAAACATTCAGTACTTC.

This chain connects TRBV7-9 to TRBJ1-4; TRBD1 agrees at 9 bases. V shed 3 bases, J shed 7 bases, and the junction held 6 bases outside the gene matches. This CDR3 spans 15 amino acids. The germline CDR1 and CDR2 sequences are SEHNR and FQNEAQ (reference sequence). The CDR3 sequence: CASSFNRGQSEKLFF. The CDR3 DNA reads TGTGCCAGCAGCTTCAACAGGGGGCAAAGTGAAAAACTGTTTTTT.

This clonotype was detected only once. J is TRBJ2-1 and V is TRBV20-1; 8 bases are a match to TRBD2. The CDR3 is 15 residues long. Germline assignment: CDR1 DFQATT and CDR2 SNEGSKA (reference sequence). V dropped 7 bases and J dropped 5; count of bases not matched to a gene: 13. The CDR3 DNA follows: TGCAGTGTCCGAGGGATGGGACTAGGGAACAATGAGCAGTTCTTC. Residues: CSVRGMGLGNNEQFF.